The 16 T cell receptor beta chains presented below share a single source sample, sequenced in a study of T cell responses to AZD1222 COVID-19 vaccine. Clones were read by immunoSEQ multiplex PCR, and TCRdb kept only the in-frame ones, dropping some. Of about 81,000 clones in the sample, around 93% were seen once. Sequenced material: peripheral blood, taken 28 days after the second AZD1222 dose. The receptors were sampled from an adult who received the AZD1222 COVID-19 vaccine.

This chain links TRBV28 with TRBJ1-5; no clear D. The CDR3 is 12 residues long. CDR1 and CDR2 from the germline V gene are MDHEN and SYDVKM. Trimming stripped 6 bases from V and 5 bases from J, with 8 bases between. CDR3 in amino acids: CASRVGYQPQHF. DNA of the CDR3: TGTGCCAGCAGAGTAGGGTATCAGCCCCAGCATTTT.

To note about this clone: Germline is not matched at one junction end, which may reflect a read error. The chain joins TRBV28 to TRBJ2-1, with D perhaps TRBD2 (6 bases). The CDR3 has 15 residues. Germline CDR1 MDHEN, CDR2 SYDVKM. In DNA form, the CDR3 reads TGTGCCGGCAGTCCCCCGGCTAGCGACTACAATGAGCAGTTCTTC. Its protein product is CAGSPPASDYNEQFF. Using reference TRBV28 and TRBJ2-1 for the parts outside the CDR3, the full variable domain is DVKVTQSSRYLVKRTGEKVFLECVQDMDHENMFWYRQDPGLGLRLIYFSYDVKMKEKGDIPEGYSVSREKKERFSLILESASTNQTSMYLCAGSPPASDYNEQFFGPGTRLTVL.

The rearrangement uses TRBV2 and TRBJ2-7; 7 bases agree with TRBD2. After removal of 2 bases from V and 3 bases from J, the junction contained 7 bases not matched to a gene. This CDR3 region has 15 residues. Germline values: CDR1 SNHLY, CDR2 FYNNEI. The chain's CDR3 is CASSELGGYNYEQYF. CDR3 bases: TGTGCCAGCAGTGAACTGGGGGGGTACAACTACGAGCAGTACTTC. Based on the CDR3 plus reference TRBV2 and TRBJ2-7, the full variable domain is EPEVTQTPSHQVTQMGQEVILRCVPISNHLYFYWYRQILGQKVEFLVSFYNNEISEKSEIFDDQFSVERPDGSNFTLKIRSTKLEDSAMYFCASSELGGYNYEQYFGPGTRLTVT.

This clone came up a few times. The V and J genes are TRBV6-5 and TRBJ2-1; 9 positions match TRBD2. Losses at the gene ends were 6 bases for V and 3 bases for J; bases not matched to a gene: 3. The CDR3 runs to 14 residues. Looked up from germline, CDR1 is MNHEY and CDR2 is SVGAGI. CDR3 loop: CASSRREGYNEQFF. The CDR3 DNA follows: TGTGCCAGCAGCCGGCGGGAGGGCTACAATGAGCAGTTCTTC.

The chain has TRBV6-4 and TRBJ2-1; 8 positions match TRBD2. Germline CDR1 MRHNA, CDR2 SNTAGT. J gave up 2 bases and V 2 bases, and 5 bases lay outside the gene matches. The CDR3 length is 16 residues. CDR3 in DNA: TGTGCCAGCAGTGACCAGCCGGGACTAGCCTACAATGAGCAGTTCTTC. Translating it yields CASSDQPGLAYNEQFF.

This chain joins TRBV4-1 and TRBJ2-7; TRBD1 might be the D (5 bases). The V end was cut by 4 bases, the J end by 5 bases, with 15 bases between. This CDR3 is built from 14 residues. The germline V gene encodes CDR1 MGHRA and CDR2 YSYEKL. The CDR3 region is CASSPGAGLDEQYF. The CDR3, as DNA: TGCGCCAGCAGCCCCGGCGCAGGGTTGGACGAGCAGTACTTC.

CDR3 nucleotide sequence: TGTGCCAGCAGCCAAGGGATGGTGCGGAATTCACCCCTCCACTTT. The encoded protein is CASSQGMVRNSPLHF. The chain joins TRBV14 to TRBJ1-6; the D is unclear. Germline CDR1 reads SGHDN; CDR2 reads FVKESK. This CDR3 spans 15 amino acids. The V gene lost 1 base and the J gene lost 7 bases, with 11 bases spanning the gap.

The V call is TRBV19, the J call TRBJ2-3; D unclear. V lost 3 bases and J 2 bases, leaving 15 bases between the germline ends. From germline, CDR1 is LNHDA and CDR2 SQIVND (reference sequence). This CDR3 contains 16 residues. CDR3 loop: CASSIGQPRYTDTQYF. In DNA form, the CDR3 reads TGTGCCAGTAGTATCGGGCAGCCTCGATACACAGATACGCAGTATTTT.

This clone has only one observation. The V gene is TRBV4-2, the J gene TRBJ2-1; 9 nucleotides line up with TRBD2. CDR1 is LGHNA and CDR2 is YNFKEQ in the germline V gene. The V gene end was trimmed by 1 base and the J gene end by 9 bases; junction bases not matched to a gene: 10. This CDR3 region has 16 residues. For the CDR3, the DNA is TGTGCCAGCAGCCAAGGAGGTAGCGGGAGCGTCGGTGAGCAGTTCTTC. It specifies CASSQGGSGSVGEQFF.

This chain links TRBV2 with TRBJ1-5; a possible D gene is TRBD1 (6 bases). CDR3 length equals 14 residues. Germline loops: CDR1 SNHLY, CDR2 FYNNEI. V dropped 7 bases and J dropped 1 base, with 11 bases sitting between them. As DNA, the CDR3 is TGTGCCAGCACCGAGGGGGGGAGCAATCAGCCCCAGCATTTT. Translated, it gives CASTEGGSNQPQHF. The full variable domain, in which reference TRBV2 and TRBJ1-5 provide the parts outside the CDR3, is EPEVTQTPSHQVTQMGQEVILRCVPISNHLYFYWYRQILGQKVEFLVSFYNNEISEKSEIFDDQFSVERPDGSNFTLKIRSTKLEDSAMYFCASTEGGSNQPQHFGDGTRLSIL.

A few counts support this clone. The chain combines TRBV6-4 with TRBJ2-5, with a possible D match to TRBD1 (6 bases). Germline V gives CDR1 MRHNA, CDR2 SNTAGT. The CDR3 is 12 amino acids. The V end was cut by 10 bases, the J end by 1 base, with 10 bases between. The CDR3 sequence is CATEDSQETQYF. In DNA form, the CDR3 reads TGTGCCACTGAGGACAGCCAAGAGACCCAGTACTTC.

The CDR3 reads CASSIRGQAMSYEQYF. The CDR3 DNA reads TGTGCCAGCAGCATCCGCGGACAGGCGATGTCCTACGAGCAGTACTTC. V gene TRBV27 combines with J gene TRBJ2-7, with 7 bases fitting TRBD1. The CDR3 runs to 16 residues. Looked up from germline, CDR1 is MNHEY and CDR2 is SMNVEV (reference sequence). V was pared by 6 bases and J by 1 base, with 12 bases of the junction left unmatched.

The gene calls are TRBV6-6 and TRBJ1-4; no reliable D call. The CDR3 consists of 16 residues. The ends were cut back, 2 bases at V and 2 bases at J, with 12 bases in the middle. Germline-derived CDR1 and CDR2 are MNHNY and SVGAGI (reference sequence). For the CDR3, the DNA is TGTGCCAGCAGTTACACTCTGAGCCAGACTAATGAAAAACTGTTTTTT. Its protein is CASSYTLSQTNEKLFF.

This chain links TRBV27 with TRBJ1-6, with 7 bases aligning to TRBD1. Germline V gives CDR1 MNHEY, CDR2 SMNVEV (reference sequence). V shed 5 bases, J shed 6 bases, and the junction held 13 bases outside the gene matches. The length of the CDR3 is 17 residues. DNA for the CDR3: TGTGCCAGCAGTATCCGACAGGGTAGCCCTATTAATTCACCCCTCCACTTT. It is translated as CASSIRQGSPINSPLHF.

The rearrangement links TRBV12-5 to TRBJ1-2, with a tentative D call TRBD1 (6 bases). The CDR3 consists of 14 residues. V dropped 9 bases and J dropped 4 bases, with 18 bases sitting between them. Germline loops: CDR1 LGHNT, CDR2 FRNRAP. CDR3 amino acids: CASGGDNHFYGYTF. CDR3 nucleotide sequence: TGTGCTAGCGGGGGGGACAACCATTTCTATGGCTACACCTTC.

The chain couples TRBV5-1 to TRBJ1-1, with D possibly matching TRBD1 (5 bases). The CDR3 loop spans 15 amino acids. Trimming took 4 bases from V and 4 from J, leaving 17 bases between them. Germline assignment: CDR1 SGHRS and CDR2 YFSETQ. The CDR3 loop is CASSPHGGWGTEAFF. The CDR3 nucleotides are TGCGCCAGCAGCCCCCACGGGGGGTGGGGCACTGAAGCTTTCTTT.